One and the same sample provided the 5 T cell receptor beta chains below, sequenced in a study of spatial heterogeneity in lung cancer. Study-wide results and caveats: Counts of expanded alpha and beta TCRs within tumors tracked the tumor nonsynonymous mutation count.

One entry per CDR3 protein, called by TCRdb with MiXCR from the 5' RACE reads. Of over 8,500 distinct CDR3 sequences listed, 14% were seen once; the top ten hold roughly 13%. No antigen is known for these receptors. Time point indicated: sample taken at primary tumor resection. This specimen consisted of lung tumor tissue, obtained at surgery. Receptors originate from a male donor with early-stage non-small cell lung cancer.

By its share, this clonotype is medium-sized. The library was designed around alpha chains, so this beta chain is a stray read whose abundance carries little weight. J is TRBJ2-7 and V is TRBV29-1; 7 bases are shared with TRBD2. The junction had 11 bases not matched to a gene; V was cut back by 4 bases and J by 8 bases. Germline loops: CDR1 SQVTM, CDR2 ANQGSEA. This CDR3 has 13 residues. The CDR3 protein is CSVVEGTKNKQYF. CDR3 DNA sequence: TGCAGCGTTGTAGAGGGGACTAAAAACAAGCAGTACTTC.

This clonotype was counted at least ten times. Since it is a stray read in a library aimed at alpha chains, this beta chain has a size that is not meaningful. The chain has TRBV29-1 and TRBJ2-5, with D possibly being TRBD2 (5 bases). The CDR3 loop spans 18 amino acids. The V and J ends lost 1 base and 4 bases respectively, with 25 bases between them. Germline-derived CDR1 and CDR2 are SQVTM and ANQGSEA. The CDR3 spells CSVEVTGASHYWGETQYF. For the CDR3, the DNA is TGCAGCGTTGAAGTAACCGGAGCTAGCCACTATTGGGGAGAGACCCAGTACTTC.

Many counts were recorded for this clonotype. Since the library was made to target alpha chains, this beta chain is a stray read and its abundance is not meaningful. V and J are TRBV24-1 and TRBJ2-1, with a possible D match to TRBD1 (7 bases). Trimming took off 4 bases at V and 6 bases at J, with 21 bases between the two ends. Germline V gives CDR1 KGHDR, CDR2 SFDVKD. The CDR3 extends over 17 amino acids. CDR3: CATSDSPGTAGSNEQFF. In DNA form, the CDR3 reads TGTGCCACCAGTGACAGCCCCGGGACAGCCGGGAGCAATGAGCAGTTCTTC.

As concerns this clonotype: This beta chain is a stray read from a library made for alpha chains; its abundance is not meaningful. This chain joins TRBV6-1 and TRBJ1-1, with D possibly matching TRBD1 (6 bases). The germline V gene encodes CDR1 MNHNS and CDR2 SASEGT. Trimming shortened V by 6 bases and J by 1 base, and 6 bases separated the two germline ends. The CDR3 runs to 12 residues. The CDR3 DNA follows: TGTGCCAGCAGGGGGGCGAACACTGAAGCTTTCTTT. This gives the protein CASRGANTEAFF.

This clonotype was detected many times. A library made for alpha chains picked up this beta chain off target, so its size means little. This sequence joins TRBV6-5 and TRBJ1-4; D is perhaps TRBD1 (6 bases). Germline V gives CDR1 MNHEY, CDR2 SVGAGI. The V and J ends lost 6 bases and 8 bases respectively, with 19 bases between them. There are 15 residues in the CDR3. CDR3 amino acids: CASSREWGAGEKLFF. CDR3 sequence (DNA): TGTGCCAGCAGCCGCGAGTGGGGGGCTGGAGAAAAACTGTTTTTT.